This TCR beta chain came from a study of yellow fever vaccine responses in identical twins. The study's findings and limits: The authors reported partly convergent, partly personalized vaccine responses in identical twins.

From the RT-PCR reads, TCRdb called clonotypes with MiXCR, one entry per CDR3 protein. Of about 19,000 distinct CDR3 sequences in the sample, around two thirds were seen once. Germline V gene data show CDR1 as LNHNV and CDR2 as YYDKDF (reference sequence). V shed 4 bases and J shed 1 base, with 13 bases lying between them. The CDR3 is made up of 15 amino acids. Turning to this clonotype: Its target is unknown.

Sequencing used T cells from blood (PBMCs), unsorted or a sorted subset (not recorded which), obtained before or after yellow fever vaccination (not recorded which). The chain couples TRBV15 to TRBJ2-5; D is ambiguous. This receptor was taken from a woman younger than 35 who received the yellow fever vaccine. The CDR3 nucleotides read TGTGCCACCAGCAATCCCAGCGCCCTCCAAGAGACCCAGTACTTC. Encoded protein: CATSNPSALQETQYF.